This T cell receptor (beta chain) is drawn from a study of circulating and synovial CD4+ cells in juvenile arthritis. Notes on the study in general: Traditional Vbeta family usage analysis missed the pathogenic-like versus bulk difference. Compared with bulk blood, circulating pathogenic-like lymphocytes shared substantially more CDR3 sequences with synovial T cells. Bulk blood CD4 repertoires were more diverse than these.

The data were produced by immunoSEQ multiplex PCR, yet TCRdb's version contains in-frame clones alone and is incomplete. This repertoire shows about 16,000 clones, about 90% found once; its top ten account for less than 0.9%. Details on this clone: Antigen: not known.

The receptor was isolated from a human donor with juvenile idiopathic arthritis. The sample comprised CD4+ T cells from blood.

CDR3 residues: CASSPLSSGKETQYF. CDR3 nucleotides: TGTGCCAGCAGCCCCCTTTCTAGCGGGAAAGAGACCCAGTACTTC. The chain joins TRBV7-2 to TRBJ2-5, with 9 bases identical to TRBD2. The CDR3 has 15 residues. CDR1 is SGHTA, CDR2 FQGNSA, per germline. Trimming removed 5 bases from V and 3 bases from J; junction bases left unmatched: 7.